Only a few counts were recorded for the clone carrying this T cell receptor (beta chain). Its antigen is unidentified. CD4+ T cells specific for antigen were expanded with viral peptide pools by the ViraFEST assay before sequencing. Following a roughly ten-day culture, CD4+ T cells were purified. The infection with SARS-CoV-2 (confirmed by PCR) occurred in this person between March and December 2020. Replacing half the medium with IL-2 medium was done on days 3 and 7. This record comes from a study of vaccination effects on CD4 cells after COVID-19. Study context: A couple of convalescent donors provided samples 16 days and one week before vaccination.

Produced via immunoSEQ multiplex PCR; TCRdb's table is partial and in-frame only. Among tens of thousands of clones listed, around 75% were seen once. The CDR3 totals 15 residues. Germline-derived CDR1 and CDR2 are LGHNA and YSLEER. Trimming stripped 0 bases from V and 3 bases from J, with 12 bases between. The TCR sequence derives from a human donor who had a prior SARS-CoV-2 infection. The sequenced sample was CD4+ T cells from PBMCs cultured with a peptide pool, obtained before COVID-19 vaccination. The chain joins TRBV4-3 to TRBJ2-7; TRBD1 or TRBD2 may be the D gene (6 bases each). The CDR3 sequence: CASSQDIGGRYEQYF. CDR3 DNA sequence: TGCGCCAGCAGCCAAGATATAGGGGGGCGCTACGAGCAGTACTTC.